The next 23 T cell receptor beta chains were all read from a single sample in a study of blood T cell repertoires in COVID-19. Using immunoSEQ multiplex PCR, the repertoire was profiled, and TCRdb retains in-frame clones only, with some absent. The sample consists of 200,000 or so clones, around 89% of them appearing once. The specimen was peripheral blood. The source is a man in his 70s with acute or convalescent COVID-19.

This chain connects TRBV7-2 to TRBJ1-3; D is undetermined. Germline CDR1 and CDR2: SGHTA and FQGNSA. V gave up 1 base and J gave up 8 bases, with 9 bases separating them. The CDR3 covers 13 residues. CDR3 bases: TGTGCCAGCAGCTTAGACGAGGGTCACACCATATATTTT. It is translated as CASSLDEGHTIYF.

This chain connects TRBV9 to TRBJ2-7; 7 bases agree with TRBD1. The CDR3 loop spans 14 amino acids. CDR1 SGDLS and CDR2 YYNGEE come from the germline V gene. V was pared by 4 bases and J by 6 bases, with 10 bases of the junction left unmatched. The CDR3, as DNA: TGTGCCAGCAGCCCGCGGACAGGTACGGGCGAGCAGTACTTC. It codes for CASSPRTGTGEQYF.

The genes are TRBV3-1 (or the pseudogene TRBV3-2) and TRBJ1-1; 7 bases map to TRBD1. The CDR3 totals 13 residues. Germline V gene lookup returns CDR1 LGHDT and CDR2 YNNKEL (reference sequence). Trimming removed 4 bases from V and 6 bases from J; junction bases left unmatched: 5. CDR3 nucleotides: TGTGCCAGCAGCCGCAGGGGGTTGGCTGAAGCTTTCTTT. This encodes CASSRRGLAEAFF.

J is TRBJ2-6 and V is TRBV7-8; D gene uncertain. Germline lookup yields CDR1 SGHVS and CDR2 FQNEAQ. Trimming shortened V by 7 bases and J by 3 bases, and 13 bases separated the two germline ends. The CDR3 is 15 residues long. CDR3 loop: CASTRGVNGANVLTF. As DNA, the CDR3 is TGTGCCAGCACCCGAGGCGTTAATGGGGCCAACGTCCTGACTTTC.

This clone was seen once. The J gene is TRBJ1-2, the V gene TRBV24-1; the D gene is possibly TRBD1 (6 bases). Germline V gene data show CDR1 as KGHDR and CDR2 as SFDVKD. The CDR3 has 15 residues. Between the trimmed V and J ends, which lost 2 bases and 1 base, there was a span of 10 bases. The chain's CDR3 is CATSDSGQDNYGYTF. The CDR3 DNA reads TGTGCCACCAGTGATTCGGGACAAGATAACTATGGCTACACCTTC.

The chain carries TRBV14 and TRBJ1-6; D may be TRBD1 (5 bases). The length of the CDR3 is 14 residues. Trimming shortened V by 2 bases and J by 6 bases, and 8 bases separated the two germline ends. Germline lookup yields CDR1 SGHDN and CDR2 FVKESK. The CDR3 sequence is CASSQSGFNSPLHF. The DNA for the CDR3 is TGTGCCAGCAGCCAATCAGGGTTTAATTCACCCCTCCACTTT.

The chain is built from TRBV15 and TRBJ1-3, with D maybe TRBD1 (5 bases). V was cut by 3 bases and J by 0 bases, with 18 bases left in between. CDR3 length: 18 residues. The germline V gene has CDR1 LNHNV and CDR2 YYDKDF (reference sequence). The chain's CDR3 is CATSSGGVGQTSGNTIYF. CDR3 bases: TGTGCCACCAGCAGTGGTGGGGTAGGACAAACCTCTGGAAACACCATATATTTT.

The chain joins TRBV2 to TRBJ1-5; weak D call: TRBD1 (5 bases). The V and J ends lost 8 bases and 0 bases respectively, with 8 bases between them. From germline, CDR1 is SNHLY and CDR2 FYNNEI. The CDR3 loop spans 13 amino acids. The CDR3 protein is CASGRDSNQPQHF. The CDR3 DNA follows: TGTGCCAGCGGCAGGGATAGCAATCAGCCCCAGCATTTT.

The chain joins TRBV5-4 to TRBJ2-1; D is possibly TRBD2 (7 bases). Trimming cost V 4 bases and J 7 bases, with 15 bases left between them. The V gene's germline CDR1 is SGHNT and CDR2 YYREEE (reference sequence). CDR3 length equals 14 residues. CDR3 sequence: CASSTIGGENEQFF. The CDR3 nucleotides read TGTGCCAGCAGCACTATAGGGGGGGAGAATGAGCAGTTCTTC.

This sequence joins TRBV25-1 and TRBJ1-2; no firm D call. V lost 4 bases and J lost 3, with 15 bases in between. Germline V lookup: CDR1 MGHDK, CDR2 SYGVNS. This CDR3 spans 15 amino acids. This CDR3 reads CASSGSGWRDYGYTF. CDR3 DNA sequence: TGTGCCAGCAGTGGGTCGGGGTGGAGGGACTATGGCTACACCTTC.

The chain carries TRBV5-4 and TRBJ2-2; 14 bases map to TRBD2. This CDR3 has 17 amino acids. The germline CDR1 and CDR2 sequences are SGHNT and YYREEE (reference sequence). V was pared by 4 bases and J by 7 bases, with 9 bases of the junction left unmatched. The chain's CDR3 is CASSLGLAGATGGELFF. The CDR3 coding sequence is TGTGCCAGCAGCCTGGGACTAGCGGGAGCCACGGGCGGGGAGCTGTTTTTT.

This chain joins TRBV15 and TRBJ2-7; D perhaps matches TRBD1 (6 bases). Germline CDR1 is LNHNV and CDR2 is YYDKDF (reference sequence). This CDR3 contains 15 residues. The V end was cut by 0 bases, the J end by 2 bases, with 11 bases between. Here the CDR3 reads CATSRDRAGAYEQYF. Written as DNA, the CDR3 is TGTGCCACCAGCAGAGATAGGGCAGGGGCCTACGAGCAGTACTTC. Complete variable domain (other parts from reference TRBV15 and TRBJ2-7): DAMVIQNPRYQVTQFGKPVTLSCSQTLNHNVMYWYQQKSSQAPKLLFHYYDKDFNNEADTPDNFQSRRPNTSFCFLDIRSPGLGDTAMYLCATSRDRAGAYEQYFGPGTRLTVT.

The chain employs TRBV5-4 and TRBJ2-7, with 8 positions matching TRBD1. The germline CDR1 and CDR2 sequences are SGHNT and YYREEE (reference sequence). J gave up 5 bases and V 3 bases, and 10 bases lay outside the gene matches. The CDR3 contains 15 residues. The CDR3 is CASSSSRTGGNEQYF. The CDR3 bases are TGTGCCAGCAGCTCGAGTCGTACAGGGGGAAACGAGCAGTACTTC.

The rearrangement joins TRBV30 to TRBJ2-1; 7 nucleotides agree with TRBD2. Germline CDR1 GTSNPN, CDR2 SVGIG (reference sequence). The V and J ends lost 5 bases and 4 bases, in that order; junction bases with no gene match: 2. The CDR3 contains 12 residues. The CDR3 loop is CAWAGEYNEQFF. For the CDR3, the DNA is TGTGCCTGGGCGGGGGAGTACAATGAGCAGTTCTTC.

The chain carries TRBV30 and TRBJ1-6; 9 nucleotides line up with TRBD1. Germline V gives CDR1 GTSNPN, CDR2 SVGIG (reference sequence). Trimming at V came to 5 bases and at J to 7 bases, leaving 6 bases not matched to a gene. This CDR3 has 14 amino acids. The CDR3 bases are TGTGCCTGGGCCACCGGGACAGGGAATTCACCCCTCCACTTT. The encoded protein is CAWATGTGNSPLHF.

This clone has a handful of counts. The chain uses TRBV30 and TRBJ1-3, with unresolved D. Germline CDR1 and CDR2: GTSNPN and SVGIG (reference sequence). The CDR3 totals 15 residues. Trimming removed 0 bases at V and 0 bases at J, with 9 bases between. The CDR3 region is CAWSVRGYSGNTIYF. CDR3 DNA sequence: TGTGCCTGGAGTGTTAGAGGGTACTCTGGAAACACCATATATTTT.

The chain carries TRBV5-4 and TRBJ2-3, with 8 bases that match TRBD2. V lost 3 bases, J lost 0 bases, and 6 bases stayed unmatched. In germline, CDR1 is SGHNT, CDR2 YYREEE (reference sequence). CDR3 length: 16 residues. The chain's CDR3 is CASSYKTSASTDTQYF. CDR3 DNA sequence: TGTGCCAGCAGCTACAAGACTAGCGCAAGCACAGATACGCAGTATTTT.

This clone showed up just a few times. The gene calls are TRBV5-6 and TRBJ2-5; TRBD2 matches at 9 bases. The germline V gene encodes CDR1 SGHDT and CDR2 YYEEEE. J was trimmed by 5 bases and V by 1 base; bases with no gene match: 0. The CDR3 contains 13 residues. DNA of the CDR3: TGTGCCAGCAGCTTGACTAGCGGGGAGACCCAGTACTTC. Encoded protein: CASSLTSGETQYF.

The rearrangement links TRBV28 to TRBJ2-1; possibly TRBD2 for D (6 bases). V shed 11 bases and J shed 0 bases, with 11 bases lying between them. This CDR3 comprises 13 residues. Per the germline V gene, CDR1 is MDHEN and CDR2 is SYDVKM. The CDR3 protein is CASLADSYNEQFF. The CDR3 coding sequence is TGTGCCTCTTTAGCGGACTCCTACAATGAGCAGTTCTTC.

The sample holds one count of this clone. The chain combines TRBV28 with TRBJ1-2; D perhaps matches TRBD1 (5 bases). The CDR3 loop spans 14 amino acids. CDR1 and CDR2 (germline): MDHEN, SYDVKM. V was trimmed by 2 bases and J by 5 bases, leaving 12 bases between them. The CDR3 region has the DNA TGTGCCAGCAGTTTAACGGACGGGACTTATGGCTACACCTTC. This gives the protein CASSLTDGTYGYTF.

V usage is TRBV10-3 and J usage is TRBJ2-6; D might be TRBD2 (5 bases). Trimming pared 4 bases from V and 1 base from J, leaving 11 bases between. The CDR3 consists of 16 residues. CDR1 ENHRY and CDR2 SYGVKD come from the germline V gene. In nucleotides, the CDR3 is TGTGCCATCAGTGCTTCACGGGATTCTGGGGCCAACGTCCTGACTTTC. Its translation is CAISASRDSGANVLTF.

This clone occurred many times. The chain is built from TRBV19 and TRBJ1-1; maybe TRBD1 (5 bases). The germline V gene encodes CDR1 LNHDA and CDR2 SQIVND (reference sequence). Between the trimmed V and J ends, which lost 3 bases and 4 bases, there was a span of 12 bases. The CDR3 has 14 residues. The CDR3 loop is CASSISMGPTEAFF. The CDR3, as DNA: TGTGCCAGTAGTATTTCTATGGGGCCCACTGAAGCTTTCTTT.

The chain joins TRBV7-3 to TRBJ2-5; 7 nucleotides match TRBD2. The J segment lost 5 bases and the V segment lost 0 bases, leaving 6 bases of the junction unmatched. The CDR3 totals 15 residues. Germline-derived CDR1 and CDR2 are SGHTA and FQGTGA. The CDR3: CASSLTREPGETQYF. CDR3 nucleotide sequence: TGTGCCAGCAGCTTAACGCGGGAGCCGGGGGAGACCCAGTACTTC.